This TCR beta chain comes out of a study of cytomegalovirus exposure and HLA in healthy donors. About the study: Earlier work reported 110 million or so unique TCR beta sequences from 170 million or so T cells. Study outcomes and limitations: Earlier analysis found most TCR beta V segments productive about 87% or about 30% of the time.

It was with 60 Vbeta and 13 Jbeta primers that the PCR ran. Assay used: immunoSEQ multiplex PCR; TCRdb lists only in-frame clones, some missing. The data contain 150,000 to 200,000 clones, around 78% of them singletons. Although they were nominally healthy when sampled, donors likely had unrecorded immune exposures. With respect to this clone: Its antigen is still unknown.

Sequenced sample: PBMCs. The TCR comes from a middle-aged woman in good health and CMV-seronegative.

The CDR3: CAWRGLVEQFF. DNA of the CDR3: TGTGCCTGGAGGGGACTAGTTGAGCAGTTCTTC. V is TRBV30 and J is TRBJ2-1; 8 bases fit TRBD2. Germline values: CDR1 GTSNPN, CDR2 SVGIG (reference sequence). The ends lost 3 bases at V and 9 bases at J; junction bases unmatched: 1. The CDR3 spans 11 residues.